A single sample gave rise to the 2 T cell receptor beta chains below, sequenced in a study of T cells in Graves' hyperthyroidism and ophthalmopathy (dated by TCRdb to about 2019). The library was generated by multiplex PCR. Sequencing took place on an Illumina HiSeq 2000. The TCR beta CDR3 regions were amplified from RNA transcripts. A first-round RT-PCR of the TCR CDR3 used the HTBI primer set with the Qiagen OneStep RT-PCR kit. TCRdb cleaned the public reads at Q25 with fastp, built clones with MiXCR and kept in-frame beta chains. Merged by CDR3 protein, the rows form single entries marked with the most common genes and DNA. The sample table holds around 500,000 distinct CDR3 sequences, of which around a fifth were seen once. The ten most abundant clones make up approximately 54% of the sample. The specimen was blood. The receptors here all came from a woman in her 70s with Graves' ophthalmopathy.

This clonotype was seen many times. The chain recombines TRBV12-3 or TRBV12-4 with TRBJ1-1; D is possibly TRBD1 (6 bases). Trimming shortened V by 3 bases and J by 4 bases, and 9 bases separated the two germline ends. This CDR3 spans 13 amino acids. The CDR3 protein is CASSFGGVTEAFF. CDR3 DNA: TGTGCCAGCAGTTTTGGGGGCGTCACTGAAGCTTTCTTT.

This clonotype was picked up a small number of times. V gene TRBV9 combines with J gene TRBJ1-2, with 8 positions matching TRBD1. The V segment lost 0 bases and the J segment 7 bases; nucleotides outside the gene matches: 5. The length of the CDR3 is 14 residues. Germline values: CDR1 SGDLS, CDR2 YYNGEE. CDR3 in amino acids: CASSVAAGGPGYTF. As DNA, the CDR3 is TGTGCCAGCAGCGTAGCGGCAGGGGGCCCTGGCTACACCTTC.